Listed below are T cell receptor beta chains from one sample, sequenced in a study of siplizumab effects on memory and regulatory T cells. Assay used: immunoSEQ multiplex PCR; TCRdb lists only in-frame clones, some missing. The sample lists 70,000 or so clones, roughly nine tenths occurring once. Sequenced input: CD8+ T cells sorted from blood. Every receptor here comes from a human donor in good health. CDR3s include the opening cysteine and the closing phenylalanine or tryptophan. Fields, in order: clone size, CDR3 length, D gene, J gene, V gene, CDR3 DNA, CDR3 protein. A D gene is named only where the DNA matches it firmly. Size is stated for part of the rows, as once, few or many counts, or as a class when the clone is expanded.

few,12,-,TRBJ2-1,TRBV6-5,TGTGCCAGCATAGGGGTACGATATGAGCAGTTCTTC,CASIGVRYEQFF
-,17,TRBD1,TRBJ2-7,TRBV11-2,TGTGCCAGCAGCTTATGGGGCGGGGGACAGGGAGGTCTCGAGCAGTACTTC,CASSLWGGGQGGLEQYF
-,16,TRBD2,TRBJ2-2,TRBV19,TGTGCCAGTACCCCTAGCGGGAGGTGGAACACCGGGGAGCTGTTTTTT,CASTPSGRWNTGELFF
-,16,-,TRBJ2-1,TRBV27,TGTGCCAGCAGTCTAGGTGGGAGTGGAGCCTACAATGAGCAGTTCTTC,CASSLGGSGAYNEQFF
-,15,-,TRBJ1-2,TRBV5-1,TGCGCCAGCAGCTTGGCCGGGGGCCGGGAACATGGCTACACCTTC,CASSLAGGREHGYTF
-,16,TRBD2,TRBJ2-1,TRBV14,TGTGCCAGCAGCCAAGATTGGACTAGCGGATACAATGAGCAGTTCTTC,CASSQDWTSGYNEQFF
-,14,-,TRBJ2-1,TRBV27,TGTGCCAGCGGGGGCGGGACAACTTACAATGAGCAGTTCTTC,CASGGGTTYNEQFF
-,15,-,TRBJ2-7,TRBV6-5,TGTGCCAGCAGCCTACACCGGGACATCTCCTACGAGCAGTACTTC,CASSLHRDISYEQYF
-,15,-,TRBJ1-5,TRBV7-9,TGTGCCAGCAGGCCAGCGGACGGCCTCAATCAGCCCCAGCATTTT,CASRPADGLNQPQHF
-,15,TRBD1,TRBJ2-7,TRBV14,TGTGCCAGCCCAGAATGTGTGGCACAGGGGACGGGGCAGTACTTC,CASPECVAQGTGQYF
-,17,TRBD2,TRBJ2-1,TRBV15,TGTGCCACCAGCACCATCTTCATCGCGGGAGGAGGTAATGAGCAGTTCTTC,CATSTIFIAGGGNEQFF
-,14,-,TRBJ1-2,TRBV7-9,TGTGCCAGCAGCTTAGCGGGTCAGAACTATGGCTACACCTTC,CASSLAGQNYGYTF
once,14,TRBD2,TRBJ2-2,TRBV6-5,TGTGCCAGCAGCCGACTAGCAGAAACCGGGGAGCTGTTTTTT,CASSRLAETGELFF
-,14,-,TRBJ2-7,TRBV27,TGTGCCAGCAGTTTAGACTCTTATTCCTACGAGCAGTACTTC,CASSLDSYSYEQYF
-,15,-,TRBJ2-5,TRBV27,TGTGCCAGCAGTCCCCAACAGGGAGTTCAAGAGACCCAGTACTTC,CASSPQQGVQETQYF
-,15,-,TRBJ2-7,TRBV7-6,TGTGCCAGCAGCTTAGGTCGGGGGCAGGGTACTCCTCGGTACTTC,CASSLGRGQGTPRYF
few,10,-,TRBJ1-1,TRBV29-1,TGCAGCGTTGATGACACTGAAGCTTTCTTT,CSVDDTEAFF
-,19,-,TRBJ2-3,TRBV9,TGTGCCAGCAGCGTAGGGCAGGGGGGAACATTGGGCTCGGGAGATACGCAGTATTTT,CASSVGQGGTLGSGDTQYF
-,11,-,TRBJ2-7,TRBV20-1,TGCAGTGCTAGTAACGGTTACGAGCAGTACTTC,CSASNGYEQYF
-,15,TRBD2,TRBJ2-3,TRBV19,TGTGCCAGTAGTATAGTTTTAGCGGGAGCGGATACGCAGTATTTT,CASSIVLAGADTQYF
once,16,-,TRBJ1-2,TRBV6-5,TGTGCCAGCAGTTACCCCGACGAGACGGACCTCTATGGCTACACCTTC,CASSYPDETDLYGYTF
-,15,-,TRBJ1-6,TRBV6-1,TGTGCCAGTGGGCATCCAACCTCCTATAATTCACCCCTCCACTTT,CASGHPTSYNSPLHF